This paragraph reports one T cell receptor (beta chain). This CDR3 is built from 15 residues. V shed 7 bases and J shed 2 bases, with 12 bases lying between them. Germline V gene lookup returns CDR1 WSHSY and CDR2 SAAADI. This sample is part of a study of blood T cell repertoires in COVID-19. The method was immunoSEQ multiplex PCR; TCRdb's version includes in-frame clones alone and lacks a portion of them. The table includes roughly 250,000 clones, about 86% detected once. Sequenced input: PBMCs or T cells enriched from blood (not recorded which). The chain joins TRBV10-2 to TRBJ2-6; D not resolved. This clonotype was sampled from a woman between 40 and 50 years old with acute COVID-19. CDR3 loop: CASIHEKTGANVLTF. The CDR3 region has the DNA TGCGCCAGCATCCACGAGAAAACTGGGGCCAACGTCCTGACTTTC.